The rows below give T cell receptor beta chains drawn from one sample of a study of cytomegalovirus exposure and HLA in healthy donors. Assay used: immunoSEQ multiplex PCR; TCRdb lists only in-frame clones, some missing. In the table there are 250,000 to 300,000 clones, about nine tenths of which are singletons. Sequenced sample: PBMCs. The source is a girl aged 2 to 9 in good health and CMV-seronegative. CDR3s include the opening cysteine and the closing phenylalanine or tryptophan. The D gene is left open where the match is weak.

TRBJ1-5 - 14 TRBV6-5 CASRPPGEDQPQHF
TRBJ1-4 TRBD1 15 TRBV11-2 CASSLVSGGGEKLFF
TRBJ2-7 - 16 TRBV6-5 CASSYSNPGYPYEQYF
TRBJ1-2 TRBD1 13 TRBV10-2 CASIGTGDHGYTF
TRBJ1-2 TRBD1 13 TRBV5-4 CASSVRGPYGYTF
TRBJ2-5 TRBD1 15 TRBV29-1 CSVEGYRDSQETQYF
TRBJ1-2 - 15 TRBV11-2 CASSLPHPTNYGYTF
TRBJ2-1 - 13 TRBV4-2 CASSQDLSGEQFF
TRBJ2-3 - 14 TRBV7-9 CASSSRQSTDTQYF
TRBJ2-2 TRBD1 15 TRBV13 CASRYRTGDTGELFF
TRBJ2-3 - 14 TRBV5-4 CASNLWHGGDTQYF
TRBJ2-7 TRBD1 14 TRBV19 CASTDWGQGGEQYF
TRBJ1-2 TRBD1 16 TRBV28 CASSSLTGIGWDGYTF
TRBJ2-3 TRBD1 14 TRBV28 CASSPRQGTDTQYF
TRBJ2-7 TRBD2 14 TRBV27 CASSRRTSGIEQYF
TRBJ2-3 TRBD2 16 TRBV7-9 CASSLVIAGGTDTQYF
TRBJ2-1 TRBD2 15 TRBV9 CASSPGGSSYNEQFF
TRBJ1-2 - 14 TRBV19 CASSIDSQDYGYTF
TRBJ1-1 - 12 TRBV16 CASLRGNTEAFF
TRBJ1-1 - 15 TRBV5-1 CASSLVRGGDTEAFF
TRBJ2-3 TRBD2 14 TRBV6-4 CASSEELASDTQYF
TRBJ2-3 - 15 TRBV12-2 CASRLFLRETDTQYF
TRBJ1-1 - 14 TRBV6-1 CASSLRSLNTEAFF
TRBJ2-3 TRBD2 17 TRBV6-1 CASSELGLAGYTDTQYF
TRBJ1-2 TRBD1 17 TRBV7-8 CASSLLWTGGFDYGYTF
TRBJ2-5 TRBD2 15 TRBV14 CASSQELAAQETQYF
TRBJ2-7 - 15 TRBV2 CASNPLTGNSYEQYF
TRBJ2-7 - 15 TRBV7-9 CASSPSVLKFHEQYF
TRBJ2-7 - 14 TRBV7-8 CASSTRDSLYEQYF
TRBJ1-4 - 15 TRBV9 CASSLSGNPSEKLFF
TRBJ2-6 TRBD1 15 TRBV15 CATSRDLDRGNVLTF
TRBJ1-2 - 14 TRBV7-9 CASSPGERNYGYTF
TRBJ2-5 TRBD2 15 TRBV7-8 CASSSGTSGPRTQYF
TRBJ2-1 TRBD2 19 TRBV12-5 CASGLRQAGTSGPYNEQFF
TRBJ2-1 TRBD2 17 TRBV5-1 CASSSTASRLAGGEQFF
TRBJ2-5 TRBD2 15 TRBV7-9 CASSLLAGGHETQYF
TRBJ1-2 TRBD1 16 TRBV6-5 CASSYSEQGGPYGYTF
TRBJ2-7 TRBD2 13 TRBV7-2 CASGLADSYEQYF
TRBJ2-1 - 16 TRBV9 CASSVAQQTSYNEQFF
TRBJ1-2 - 12 TRBV6-5 CASGQGWYGYTF
TRBJ1-3 - 15 TRBV6-5 CASTRGGSSGNTIYF
TRBJ2-1 TRBD2 12 TRBV11-3 CASSSTSDEQFF
TRBJ2-3 TRBD2 15 TRBV5-1 CASSRTSASTDTQYF
TRBJ1-1 - 15 TRBV5-1 CASSISTPFLAEAFF
TRBJ1-5 TRBD1 13 TRBV6-1 CASSGTGYQPQHF
TRBJ2-1 - 14 TRBV11-2 CASSLGGTGNEQFF
TRBJ1-5 TRBD1 16 TRBV27 CASSETGTYSNQPQHF
TRBJ2-1 TRBD2 14 TRBV5-3 CAREGLAGVHEQFF
TRBJ1-1 - 14 TRBV7-9 CASSLKARRTEAFF
TRBJ1-1 - 14 TRBV27 CASSFQDRGLEAFF
TRBJ2-3 - 14 TRBV2 CASRPRTSTDTQYF
TRBJ2-7 TRBD2 12 TRBV13 CASSLRGDEQYF
TRBJ1-5 TRBD1 16 TRBV27 CASSFSGQASNQPQHF
TRBJ2-1 TRBD1 15 TRBV6-5 CASSRTGVSYNEQFF
TRBJ2-7 TRBD2 16 TRBV18 CASSRGAGALAYEQYF
TRBJ2-7 - 12 TRBV27 CASREQGYEQYF
TRBJ1-1 - 12 TRBV19 CASSIGQFEAFF
TRBJ2-6 - 14 TRBV5-1 CASSPLFGANVLTF